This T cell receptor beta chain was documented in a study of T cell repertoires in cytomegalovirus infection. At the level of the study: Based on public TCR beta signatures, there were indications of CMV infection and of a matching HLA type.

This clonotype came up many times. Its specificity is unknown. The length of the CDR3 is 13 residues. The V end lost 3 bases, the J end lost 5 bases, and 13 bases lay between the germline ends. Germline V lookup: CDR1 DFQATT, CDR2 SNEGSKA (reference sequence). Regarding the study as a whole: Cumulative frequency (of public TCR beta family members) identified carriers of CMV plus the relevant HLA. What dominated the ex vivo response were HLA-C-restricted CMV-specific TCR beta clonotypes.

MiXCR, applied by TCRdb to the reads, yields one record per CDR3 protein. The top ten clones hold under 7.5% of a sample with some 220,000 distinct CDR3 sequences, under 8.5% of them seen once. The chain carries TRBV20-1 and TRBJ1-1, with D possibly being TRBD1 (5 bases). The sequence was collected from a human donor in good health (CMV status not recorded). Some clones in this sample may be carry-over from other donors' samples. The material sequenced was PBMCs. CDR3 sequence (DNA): TGCAGTGCTAGTGGCAGGGTGGGGACTGAAGCTTTCTTT. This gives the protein CSASGRVGTEAFF.